One and the same sample provided the 21 T cell receptor beta chains below, sequenced in a study of blood T cells in healthy people across ages. A sample-barcoded 5' primer and a J-beta primer mix were used in a second PCR of about 7 to 11 cycles. TCRdb called the 5' RACE reads again in MiXCR, with one record for every CDR3 protein. The table shows 850,000 or so distinct CDR3 sequences, with around 28% occurring only once. The sample consisted of blood. The receptors here all came from an elderly woman in good health.

This clonotype was observed a handful of times. The J gene is TRBJ1-6, the V gene TRBV20-1, with TRBD1 matching over 7 bases. Trimming took 2 bases from V and 7 from J; bases not matched to a gene: 5. The CDR3 consists of 14 residues. Germline values: CDR1 DFQATT, CDR2 SNEGSKA (reference sequence). This chain's CDR3 is CSARPGQLNSPLHF. The CDR3 DNA sequence: TGCAGTGCTAGACCGGGACAGCTAAATTCACCCCTCCACTTT.

J is TRBJ2-2 and V is TRBV9, with D uncertain. CDR1 is SGDLS and CDR2 is YYNGEE in the germline V gene. V was pared by 3 bases and J by 6 bases, with 12 bases between. The CDR3 has 14 amino acids. CDR3 sequence (DNA): TGTGCCAGCAGCGCCGGGCCTAATGCCGGGGAGCTGTTTTTT. Translation gives CASSAGPNAGELFF.

This clonotype was counted only a few times. V gene TRBV19 combines with J gene TRBJ2-1; D possibly corresponds to TRBD2 (6 bases). Trimming cost V 6 bases and J 1 base, with 16 bases left between them. The CDR3 spans 16 residues. Germline values: CDR1 LNHDA, CDR2 SQIVND (reference sequence). The CDR3 loop is CASSSKPGTSYNEQFF. The CDR3 region has the DNA TGTGCCAGTAGCAGCAAACCCGGGACTTCCTACAATGAGCAGTTCTTC.

This clonotype has at least ten counts. The rearrangement joins TRBV28 to TRBJ2-5; no clear D. Germline CDR1 is MDHEN and CDR2 is SYDVKM. There are 14 residues in the CDR3. The ends were cut back, 7 bases at V and 1 base at J, with 13 bases in the middle. The CDR3: CASIPVGAQETQYF. The DNA for the CDR3 is TGTGCCAGCATTCCGGTTGGAGCCCAAGAGACCCAGTACTTC.

This clonotype has only a few counts. This chain connects TRBV6-6 to TRBJ1-1; 7 nucleotides align to TRBD1. Germline CDR1 and CDR2: MNHNY and SVGAGI (reference sequence). J was trimmed by 1 base and V by 1 base; bases with no gene match: 6. The CDR3 has 16 residues. CDR3 DNA sequence: TGTGCCAGCAGTTACTTAACCGGGACAGCGAACACTGAAGCTTTCTTT. It is translated as CASSYLTGTANTEAFF.

This clonotype was counted many times. The J gene is TRBJ1-2, the V gene TRBV27; D not resolved. Looked up from germline, CDR1 is MNHEY and CDR2 is SMNVEV (reference sequence). This CDR3 region has 12 residues. Trimming took off 10 bases at V and 8 bases at J, with 17 bases between the two ends. The CDR3 nucleotides read TGTGCCACCCGTACTGTGAATAGCGGCTACACCTTC. Its protein is CATRTVNSGYTF.

A few counts support this clonotype. The DNA of the CDR3 is TGTGCCAGCAGCCAGTTTACCTTGGGCACAGATACGCAGTATTTT. It translates to CASSQFTLGTDTQYF. The chain recombines TRBV3-1 with TRBJ2-3, with D uncertain. Deletions cut 3 bases from V and 1 base from J, with 11 bases between. Germline CDR1 and CDR2: LGHDT and YNNKEL (reference sequence). The CDR3 is 15 residues long.

V usage is TRBV6-5 and J usage is TRBJ2-7; D ambiguous. In germline, CDR1 is MNHEY, CDR2 SVGAGI. Trimming took 5 bases from V and 0 from J, leaving 8 bases between them. The CDR3 has 13 residues. CDR3 amino acids: CASSPGCSYEQYF. For the CDR3, the DNA is TGTGCCAGCAGTCCAGGATGCTCCTACGAGCAGTACTTC.

This clonotype was counted between two and nine times. This may come from a read error, since a much larger clone is one base off. J is TRBJ1-6 and V is TRBV9, with 7 bases aligning to TRBD1. The CDR3 spans 15 residues. J gave up 2 bases and V 3 bases, and 2 bases lay outside the gene matches. Germline V gene data show CDR1 as SGDLS and CDR2 as YYNGEE. Here the CDR3 DNA reads TGTGCCAGCAGCGCCCAGGGGGCCTATAATTCACCCCTCCACTTT. Protein sequence: CASSAQGAYNSPLHF.

This clonotype was observed a few times. The chain uses TRBV7-9 and TRBJ1-4, with D unresolved. There are 11 residues in the CDR3. Germline CDR1 SEHNR, CDR2 FQNEAQ (reference sequence). With 5 bases removed from V and 6 bases from J, the gap between germline ends came to 4 bases. The CDR3 loop is CASSPYEKLFF. CDR3 DNA sequence: TGTGCCAGCAGCCCCTATGAAAAACTGTTTTTT.

The sample holds a few counts of this clonotype. V and J are TRBV27 and TRBJ1-2; 10 bases line up with TRBD1. V dropped 5 bases and J dropped 3; count of bases not matched to a gene: 6. Germline assignment: CDR1 MNHEY and CDR2 SMNVEV (reference sequence). CDR3 length: 15 residues. In DNA form, the CDR3 reads TGTGCCAGCAGTCCGGGGACAGGGGACTACTATGGCTACACCTTC. Translated, it gives CASSPGTGDYYGYTF.

This clonotype was seen a few times. The chain is built from TRBV7-2 and TRBJ2-7, with TRBD2 matching over 14 bases. With 5 bases clipped from V and 6 bases from J, the junction kept 6 bases outside the gene matches. The CDR3 is 15 residues long. Germline V CDR1 and CDR2: SGHTA, FQGNSA. This chain's CDR3 is CASSAMGTSGGEQYF. The CDR3 coding sequence is TGTGCCAGCAGCGCGATGGGGACTAGCGGGGGCGAGCAGTACTTC.

The J gene is TRBJ2-1, the V gene TRBV12-3 or TRBV12-4; tentatively, D is TRBD2 (5 bases). This CDR3 comprises 14 residues. Between the trimmed V and J ends, which lost 7 bases and 12 bases, there was a span of 22 bases. The DNA for the CDR3 is TGTGCCAGCACCCAATGGACTCGGACCTTCGGGCAGTTCTTC. Translation gives CASTQWTRTFGQFF.

This clonotype was detected many times. The genes are TRBV25-1 and TRBJ2-1; 10 bases map to TRBD1. CDR3 length: 17 residues. The germline V gene has CDR1 MGHDK and CDR2 SYGVNS. The V gene end was trimmed by 2 bases and the J gene end by 2 bases; junction bases not matched to a gene: 6. The CDR3 bases are TGTGCCAGCAGTGAACTCTCCGGGACAGGGGCCTACAATGAGCAGTTCTTC. Protein sequence: CASSELSGTGAYNEQFF.

This clonotype occurred a few times. This may be a read error, as it is one base from a much larger clone. V gene TRBV6-1 combines with J gene TRBJ1-1, with a possible D match to TRBD1 (6 bases). The CDR3 sequence is 14 residues long. The V gene's germline CDR1 is MNHNS and CDR2 SASEGT. CDR3 sequence (DNA): TGTGCCAGCAGTTCGTTCGACAGGAACACTGGAGCTTTCTTT. This encodes CASSSFDRNTGAFF.

In its sample, this clonotype was seen a few times. This sequence joins TRBV6-2 or TRBV6-3 and TRBJ2-2; 7 positions agree with TRBD1. V was pared by 5 bases and J by 5 bases, with 11 bases of the junction left unmatched. The CDR3 runs to 16 residues. Germline V gene data show CDR1 as MNHEY and CDR2 as SVGEGT. CDR3 in amino acids: CASSHWTGPETGELFF. CDR3 coding DNA: TGTGCCAGCAGTCACTGGACAGGACCGGAGACCGGGGAGCTGTTTTTT.

This clonotype was seen ten or more times. The V gene is TRBV29-1, the J gene TRBJ2-1, with 7 bases that match TRBD1. The CDR3 has 12 amino acids. Germline values: CDR1 SQVTM, CDR2 ANQGSEA. V gave up 7 bases and J gave up 7 bases; unmatched junction bases: 7. The CDR3 protein is CSGQGSRNEQFF. The CDR3 coding sequence is TGCAGCGGACAGGGTTCTAGGAATGAGCAGTTCTTC.

The chain links TRBV30 to TRBJ2-1; D possibly corresponds to TRBD2 (6 bases). The end of the DNA aligns better with TRBJ2-7, so the J call may be wrong. Germline CDR1 is GTSNPN and CDR2 is SVGIG (reference sequence). The CDR3 has 15 amino acids. The chain's CDR3 is CAWGGKYSSYNEQYF. In nucleotides, the CDR3 is TGTGCCTGGGGAGGGAAGTATAGCTCCTACAATGAGCAGTACTTC.

This clonotype is a singleton in its sample. V gene TRBV12-3 or TRBV12-4 combines with J gene TRBJ2-7, with 11 bases aligning to TRBD2. V lost 6 bases and J lost 7; bases outside the gene matches: 8. CDR3 length: 14 residues. The CDR3 is CASSTSGSYNEQYF. DNA of the CDR3: TGTGCCAGCAGCACTAGCGGGAGCTACAATGAGCAGTACTTC.

The V and J genes are TRBV12-3 or TRBV12-4 and TRBJ2-4, with D maybe TRBD1 (5 bases). The end of the DNA fits TRBJ2-7 better, so the J call may be wrong. CDR3 size: 15 residues. Here the CDR3 DNA reads TGTGCCAGCAGTTGGGGCGCAGGTAGGGCTAGCGAGCAGTACTTC. This codes for CASSWGAGRASEQYF.

The chain carries TRBV20-1 and TRBJ1-1, with D possibly TRBD1 on 5 matching bases. The CDR3 covers 13 residues. V was trimmed by 3 bases and J by 0 bases, leaving 8 bases between them. Germline V gives CDR1 DFQATT, CDR2 SNEGSKA (reference sequence). The CDR3 bases are TGCAGTGCTAGGGGGGGTATGAACACTGAAGCTTTCTTT. It is translated as CSARGGMNTEAFF.